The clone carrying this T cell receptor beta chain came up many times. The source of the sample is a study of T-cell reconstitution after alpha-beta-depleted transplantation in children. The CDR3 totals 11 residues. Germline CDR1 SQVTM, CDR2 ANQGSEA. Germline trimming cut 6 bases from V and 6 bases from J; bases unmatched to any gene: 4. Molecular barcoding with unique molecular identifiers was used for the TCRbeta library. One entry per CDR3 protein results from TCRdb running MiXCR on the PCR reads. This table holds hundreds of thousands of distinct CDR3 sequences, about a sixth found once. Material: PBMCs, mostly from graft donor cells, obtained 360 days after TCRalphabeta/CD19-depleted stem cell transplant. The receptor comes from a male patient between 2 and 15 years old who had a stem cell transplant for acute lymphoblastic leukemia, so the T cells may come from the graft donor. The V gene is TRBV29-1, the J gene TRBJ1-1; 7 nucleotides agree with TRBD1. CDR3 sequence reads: CSVSGGPEAFF. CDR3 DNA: TGCAGCGTCTCAGGGGGTCCTGAAGCTTTCTTT. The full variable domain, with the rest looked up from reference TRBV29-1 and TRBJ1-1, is SAVISQKPSRDICQRGTSLTIQCQVDSQVTMMFWYRQQPGQSLTLIATANQGSEATYESGFVIDKFPISRPNLTFSTLTVSNMSPEDSSIYLCSVSGGPEAFFGQGTRLTVV.